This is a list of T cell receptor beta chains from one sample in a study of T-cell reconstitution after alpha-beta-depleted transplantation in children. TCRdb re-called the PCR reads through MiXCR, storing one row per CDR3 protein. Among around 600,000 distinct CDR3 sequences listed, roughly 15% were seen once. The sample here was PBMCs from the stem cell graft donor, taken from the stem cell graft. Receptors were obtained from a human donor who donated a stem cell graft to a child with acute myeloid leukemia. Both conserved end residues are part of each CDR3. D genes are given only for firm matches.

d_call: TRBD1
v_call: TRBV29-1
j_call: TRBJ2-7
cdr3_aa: CSVTGTGSYEQYF

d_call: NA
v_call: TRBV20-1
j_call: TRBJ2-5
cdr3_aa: CSALLYRGQETQYF

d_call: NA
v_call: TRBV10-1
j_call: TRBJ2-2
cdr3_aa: CASTFELNTGELFF

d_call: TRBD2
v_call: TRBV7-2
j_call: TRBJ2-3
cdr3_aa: CASSLDSGVIYTQYF

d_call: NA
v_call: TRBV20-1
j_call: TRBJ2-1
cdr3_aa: CSARVIAGGSSYNEQFF

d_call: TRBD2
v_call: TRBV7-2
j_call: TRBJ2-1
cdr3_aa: CASSFRGGGIGFF

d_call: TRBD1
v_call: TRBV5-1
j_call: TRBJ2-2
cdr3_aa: CASIPGQGPTGELFF

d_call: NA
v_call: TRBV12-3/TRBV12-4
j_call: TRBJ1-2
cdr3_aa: CASSSSLYYGYTF

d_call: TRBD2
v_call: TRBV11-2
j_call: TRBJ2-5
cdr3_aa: CASSPELAGGPLQETQYF

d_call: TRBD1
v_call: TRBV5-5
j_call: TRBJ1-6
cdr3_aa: CASSPDRVDSPLHF

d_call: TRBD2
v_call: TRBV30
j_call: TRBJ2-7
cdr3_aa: CAWGGGASMEQYF

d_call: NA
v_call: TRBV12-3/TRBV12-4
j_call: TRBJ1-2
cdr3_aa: CATAKEGNYGYTF

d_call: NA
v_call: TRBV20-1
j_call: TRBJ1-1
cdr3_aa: CSARGQGFSEAFF

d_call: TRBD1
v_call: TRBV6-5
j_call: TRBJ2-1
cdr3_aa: CASSRTGQGKFF

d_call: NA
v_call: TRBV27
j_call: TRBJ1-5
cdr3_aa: CASSLWGNSNQPQHF

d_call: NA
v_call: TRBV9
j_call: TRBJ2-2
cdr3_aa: CASSVGPGTANTGELFF

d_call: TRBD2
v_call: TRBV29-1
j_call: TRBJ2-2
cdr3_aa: CSVGGLAGKNTGELFF

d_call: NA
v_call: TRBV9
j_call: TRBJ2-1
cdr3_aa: CASSVGGGTNEQFF

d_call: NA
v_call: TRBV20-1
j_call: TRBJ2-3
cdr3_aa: CSAPPGPTTDTQYF

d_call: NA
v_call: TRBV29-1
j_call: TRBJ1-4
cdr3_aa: CSVEGSPPLRKLFF

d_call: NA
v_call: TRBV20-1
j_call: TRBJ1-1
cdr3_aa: CSARQSLNTEAFF

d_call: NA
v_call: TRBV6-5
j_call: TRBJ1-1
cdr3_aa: CASSSPWTEAFF

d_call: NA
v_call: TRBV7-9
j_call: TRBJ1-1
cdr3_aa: CAGSTNLGGHDEAFF

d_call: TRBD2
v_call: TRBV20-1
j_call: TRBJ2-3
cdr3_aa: CSATAGGPNTQYF

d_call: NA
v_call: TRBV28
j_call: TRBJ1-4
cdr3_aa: CASTERGVTNEKLFF

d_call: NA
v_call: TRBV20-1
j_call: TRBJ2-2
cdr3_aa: CSATTGGPGELFF

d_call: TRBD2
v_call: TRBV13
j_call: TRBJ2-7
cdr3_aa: CASSLVGGGNPYEQYF

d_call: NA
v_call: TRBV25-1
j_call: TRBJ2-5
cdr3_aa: CASSDGWGRETQYF

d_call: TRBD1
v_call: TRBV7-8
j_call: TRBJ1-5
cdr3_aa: CASSLGDRAQPQHF

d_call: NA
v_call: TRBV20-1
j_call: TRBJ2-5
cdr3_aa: CSASLGAPGAQYF

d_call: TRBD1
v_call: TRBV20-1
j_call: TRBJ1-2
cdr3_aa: CSAKRTGGGYGYTF

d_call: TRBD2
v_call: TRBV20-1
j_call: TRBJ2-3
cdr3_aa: CSARRGAGVDTQYF

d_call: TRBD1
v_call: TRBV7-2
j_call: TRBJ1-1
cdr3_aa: CASSQTGGLNQVAFF

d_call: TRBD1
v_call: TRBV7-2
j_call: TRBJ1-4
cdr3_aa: CASSPRQGLELFF

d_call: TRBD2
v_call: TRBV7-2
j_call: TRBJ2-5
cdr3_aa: CASSPKRASGADETQYF

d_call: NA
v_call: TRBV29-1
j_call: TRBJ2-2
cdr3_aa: CSVEITGRNTGELFF

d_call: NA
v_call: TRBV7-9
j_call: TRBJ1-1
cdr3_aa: CASSRHSGSEAFF

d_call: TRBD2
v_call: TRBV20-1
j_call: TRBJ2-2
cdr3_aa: CSARDLLAENTGELFF

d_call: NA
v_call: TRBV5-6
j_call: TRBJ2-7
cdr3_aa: CASSLDESEQYF

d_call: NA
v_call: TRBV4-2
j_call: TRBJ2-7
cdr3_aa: CAMGPGSLCEQYF

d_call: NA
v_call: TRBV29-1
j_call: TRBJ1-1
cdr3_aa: CSVENRDFQAFF

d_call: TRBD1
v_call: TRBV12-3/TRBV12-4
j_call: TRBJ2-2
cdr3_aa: CASSLNPAGTGESGELFF

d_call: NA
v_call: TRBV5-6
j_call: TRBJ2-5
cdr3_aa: CASSLDGQETQYF

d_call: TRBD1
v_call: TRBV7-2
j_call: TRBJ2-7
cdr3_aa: CASSLAGTGLDEQYF

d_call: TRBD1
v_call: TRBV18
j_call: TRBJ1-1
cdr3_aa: CASSLPPTGGFTEAFF

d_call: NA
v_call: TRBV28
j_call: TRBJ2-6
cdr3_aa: CASTGGRKFSGANVLTF

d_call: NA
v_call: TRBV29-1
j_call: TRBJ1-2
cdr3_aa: CSIFSSENYGYTF

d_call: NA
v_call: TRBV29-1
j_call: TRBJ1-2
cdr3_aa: CSVEGLDQSRYGYTF

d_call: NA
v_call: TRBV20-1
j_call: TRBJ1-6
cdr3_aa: CCASARPARGSPLHF

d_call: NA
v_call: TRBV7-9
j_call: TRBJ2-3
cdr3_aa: CASSTFTDTQYF

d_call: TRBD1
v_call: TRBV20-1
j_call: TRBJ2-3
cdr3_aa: CSAVKWDSPNTDTQYF

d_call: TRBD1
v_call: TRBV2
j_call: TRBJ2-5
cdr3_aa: CASTPGQDVRTQYF

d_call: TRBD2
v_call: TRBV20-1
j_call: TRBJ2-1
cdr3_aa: CSASALAGGLYNEQFF

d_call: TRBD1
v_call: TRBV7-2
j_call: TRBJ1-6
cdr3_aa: CASSLEGQGWSPLHF

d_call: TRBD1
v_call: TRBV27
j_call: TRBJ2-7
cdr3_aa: CASTLTGLDEQYF